The sample holds one count of the clone carrying this TCR beta chain. The data are from a study of cytomegalovirus exposure and HLA in healthy donors. Trimming removed 4 bases from V and 1 base from J; junction bases left unmatched: 4. CDR1 is SGHRS, CDR2 YFSETQ, per germline. The CDR3 is 14 amino acids. TCRdb keeps only in-frame clones here, not all; method: immunoSEQ multiplex PCR. The sample has 150,000 to 170,000 clones, just over 85% seen once; the top ten hold about 1.9%. The sample taken for sequencing was PBMCs. This sequence was found in a human donor in good health. The V call is TRBV5-1, the J call TRBJ2-7, with 8 bases matching TRBD1. The CDR3 nucleotides are TGCGCCAGCAGCGATGGGACAGGTTCCTACGAGCAGTACTTC. Translation: CASSDGTGSYEQYF.